One and the same sample provided the 8 T cell receptor beta chains below, sequenced in a study of graft-versus-host responses after intestinal transplantation. Antigen specificity for these receptors is unknown. Some clones are missing from TCRdb's copy, which holds only in-frame ones; the method was immunoSEQ multiplex PCR. The table lists 100,000 to 130,000 clones, 80% to 90% of them singletons. Specimen: unstimulated CD4+ T cells sorted from spleen or lymph node cells, collected before transplant. The origin of the receptors is a human donor who was the organ donor for an intestinal transplant.

This sequence joins TRBV5-1 and TRBJ1-3; D not resolved. The germline V gene has CDR1 SGHRS and CDR2 YFSETQ. The CDR3 runs to 15 residues. Trimming removed 0 bases from V and 0 bases from J, with 7 bases in between. The CDR3: CASSLEGNSGNTIYF. CDR3 in DNA: TGCGCCAGCAGCTTGGAGGGTAACTCTGGAAACACCATATATTTT.

This clone was seen a handful of times. The chain joins TRBV5-1 to TRBJ1-4, with 7 bases matching TRBD1. Trimming took 3 bases from V and 5 from J; bases not matched to a gene: 4. The germline V gene has CDR1 SGHRS and CDR2 YFSETQ. This CDR3 has 14 residues. The CDR3 bases are TGCGCCAGCAGCTACGGGACAGCAAATGAAAAACTGTTTTTT. It encodes CASSYGTANEKLFF.

The genes are TRBV7-2 and TRBJ2-3, with 16 bases aligning to TRBD2. V shed 3 bases, J shed 4 bases, and the junction held 4 bases outside the gene matches. Germline values: CDR1 SGHTA, CDR2 FQGNSA. The CDR3 is made up of 17 amino acids. CDR3 loop: CASSLGLAGGIADTQYF. The CDR3 DNA reads TGTGCCAGCAGCTTGGGACTAGCGGGGGGGATCGCAGATACGCAGTATTTT. The full variable domain, in which reference TRBV7-2 and TRBJ2-3 provide the parts outside the CDR3, is GAGVSQSPSNKVTEKGKDVELRCDPISGHTALYWYRQSLGQGLEFLIYFQGNSAPDKSGLPSDRFSAERTGGSVSTLTIQRTQQEDSAVYLCASSLGLAGGIADTQYFGPGTRLTVL.

The CDR3 DNA follows: TGCGCCAGCAGGGAGAGTGGGGCCAACGTCCTGACTTTC. Encoded protein: CASRESGANVLTF. The chain uses TRBV10-2 and TRBJ2-6, with unresolved D. Germline V lookup: CDR1 WSHSY, CDR2 SAAADI. The length of the CDR3 is 13 residues. The V gene lost 6 bases and the J gene lost 3 bases, with 6 bases spanning the gap.

The V call is TRBV6-4, the J call TRBJ1-1; no reliable D call. The V end lost 6 bases, the J end lost 0 bases, and 8 bases lay between the germline ends. The CDR3 covers 13 residues. Germline V CDR1 and CDR2: MRHNA, SNTAGT. The CDR3 nucleotides read TGTGCCAGCAGAGGTTTGATGAACACTGAAGCTTTCTTT. This sequence encodes CASRGLMNTEAFF.

This clone has more than one count but fewer than ten. DNA for the CDR3: TGTGCCAGTAGTATAGAGGGAGAGACCCAGTACTTC. Residues: CASSIEGETQYF. This chain links TRBV19 with TRBJ2-5, with D uncertain. V was cut by 0 bases and J by 4 bases, with 3 bases left in between. This CDR3 has 12 amino acids. Germline loops: CDR1 LNHDA, CDR2 SQIVND (reference sequence).

The chain couples TRBV5-1 to TRBJ1-6; D is perhaps TRBD1 (6 bases). The CDR3 spans 16 residues. V shed 0 bases and J shed 5 bases, with 12 bases lying between them. Germline CDR1 SGHRS, CDR2 YFSETQ. CDR3 sequence (DNA): TGCGCCAGCAGCTTGGTTGGGGGGGGCGATAATTCACCCCTCCACTTT. It codes for CASSLVGGGDNSPLHF.

The J gene is TRBJ1-1, the V gene TRBV7-9; D gene uncertain. V lost 10 bases and J 3 bases, leaving 15 bases between the germline ends. In germline, CDR1 is SEHNR, CDR2 FQNEAQ (reference sequence). This CDR3 is 13 amino acids long. This chain's CDR3 is CATIPWADTEAFF. The CDR3 bases are TGTGCCACCATTCCATGGGCGGACACTGAAGCTTTCTTT.